The source of this T cell receptor (beta chain) is a study of Graves' ophthalmopathy and Graves' hyperthyroidism. Amplified material comprised TCR beta CDR3 regions derived from RNA transcripts. Following a first-round RT-PCR that used HTBI primers, a second-round multiplex PCR was carried out. TCRdb re-called the multiplex PCR reads with MiXCR, one entry per CDR3 protein. The sample has 600,000 to 950,000 distinct CDR3 sequences, around 40% seen once; the top ten hold about 40%. The CDR3 is made up of 17 amino acids. Germline V CDR1 and CDR2: DFQATT, SNEGSKA (reference sequence). Trimming took 3 bases from V and 3 from J; bases not matched to a gene: 13. Every ophthalmopathy donor presented moderate-to-severe activity, CAS ≥3, NOSPECS ≥4 and duration under 3 months. Clinical symptoms, serum thyroxine, TRAb, thyroid ultrasound and orbital computed tomography determined diagnosis.

This TCR came from an adult man with Graves' ophthalmopathy. V gene TRBV20-1 combines with J gene TRBJ1-5; 8 bases agree with TRBD1. The specimen was peripheral blood. The CDR3 nucleotides read TGCAGTGCTAGGGGGCAGGGGGCAGGCCTGATCAATCAGCCCCAGCATTTT. The encoded protein is CSARGQGAGLINQPQHF.